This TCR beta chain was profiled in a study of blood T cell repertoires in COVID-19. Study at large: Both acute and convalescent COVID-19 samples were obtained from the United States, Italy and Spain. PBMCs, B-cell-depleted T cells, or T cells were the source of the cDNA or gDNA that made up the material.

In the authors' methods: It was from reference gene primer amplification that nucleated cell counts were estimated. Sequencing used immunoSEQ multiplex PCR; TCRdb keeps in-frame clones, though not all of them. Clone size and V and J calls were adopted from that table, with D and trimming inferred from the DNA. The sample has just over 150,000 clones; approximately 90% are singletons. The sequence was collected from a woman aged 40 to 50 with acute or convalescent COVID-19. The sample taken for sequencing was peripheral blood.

CDR3 DNA sequence: TGCGCCAGCAGTGAGTTTCTGGGACTAGACGAGCAGTACTTC. It specifies CASSEFLGLDEQYF. This rearrangement joins TRBV10-2 to TRBJ2-7; 8 nucleotides match TRBD2. The CDR3 spans 14 residues. The ends lost 1 base at V and 5 bases at J; junction bases unmatched: 4. Germline CDR1 and CDR2: WSHSY and SAAADI.